This TCR beta chain was found in a study of cytomegalovirus exposure and HLA in healthy donors. Study-wide results and caveats: The study assumed roughly uniform donor sequencing depth for presence/absence analyses. Earlier analysis looked at TCR beta V segments, and most were productive about 87% or about 30% of the time.

V lost 3 bases and J 2 bases, leaving 10 bases between the germline ends. The length of the CDR3 is 14 residues. Germline lookup yields CDR1 MNHEY and CDR2 SMNVEV (reference sequence). Amplification used 60 Vbeta primers and 13 Jbeta primers. Profiled with immunoSEQ multiplex PCR; TCRdb holds only in-frame clones, not every one. The table lists 150,000 to 200,000 clones, roughly 80% of them singletons. Concerning this clone itself: What it binds is not known.

This clonotype was obtained from a woman aged 40 to 50 in good health and CMV-seropositive. Material for sequencing was PBMCs. The chain links TRBV27 to TRBJ1-2; TRBD1 is a possible D gene (6 bases). In DNA, the CDR3 is TGTGCCAGCAGTTTCCTCCAGGGGAACTATGGCTACACCTTC. It translates to CASSFLQGNYGYTF.